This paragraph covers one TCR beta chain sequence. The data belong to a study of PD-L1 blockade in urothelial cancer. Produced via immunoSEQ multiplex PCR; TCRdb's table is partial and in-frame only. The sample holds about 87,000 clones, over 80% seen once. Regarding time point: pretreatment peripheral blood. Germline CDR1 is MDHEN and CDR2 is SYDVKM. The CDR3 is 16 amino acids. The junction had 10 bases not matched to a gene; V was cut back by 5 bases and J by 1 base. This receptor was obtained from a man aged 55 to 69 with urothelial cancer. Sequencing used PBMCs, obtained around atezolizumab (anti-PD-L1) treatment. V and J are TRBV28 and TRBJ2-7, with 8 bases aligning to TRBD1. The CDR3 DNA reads TGTGCCAGCAGTCCTCTCGGCAGGGGGCCTTCCTACGAGCAGTACTTC. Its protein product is CASSPLGRGPSYEQYF.